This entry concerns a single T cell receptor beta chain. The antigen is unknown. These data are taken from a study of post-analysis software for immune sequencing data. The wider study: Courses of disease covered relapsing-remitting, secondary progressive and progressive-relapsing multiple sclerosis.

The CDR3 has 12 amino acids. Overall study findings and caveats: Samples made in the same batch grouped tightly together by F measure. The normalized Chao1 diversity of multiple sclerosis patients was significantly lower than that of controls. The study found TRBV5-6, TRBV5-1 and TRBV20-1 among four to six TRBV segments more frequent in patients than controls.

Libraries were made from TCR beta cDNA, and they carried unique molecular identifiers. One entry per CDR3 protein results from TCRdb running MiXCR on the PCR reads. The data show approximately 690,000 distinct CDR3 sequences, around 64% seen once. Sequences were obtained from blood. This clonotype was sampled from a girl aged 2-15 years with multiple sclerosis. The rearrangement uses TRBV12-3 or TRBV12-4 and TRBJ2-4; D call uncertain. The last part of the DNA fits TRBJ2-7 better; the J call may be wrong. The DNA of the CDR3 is TGTGCCAGCAGTAACACAGCCTACGAGCAGTACTTC. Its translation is CASSNTAYEQYF.